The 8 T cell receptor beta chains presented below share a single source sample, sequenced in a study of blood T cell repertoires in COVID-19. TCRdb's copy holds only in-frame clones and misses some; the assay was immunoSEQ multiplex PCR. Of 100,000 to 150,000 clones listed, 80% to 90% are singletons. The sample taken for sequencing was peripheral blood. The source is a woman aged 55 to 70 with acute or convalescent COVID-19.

CDR3 sequence: CASSPTGLAGAGEQFF. The CDR3 bases are TGTGCCAGCAGCCCCACGGGACTAGCGGGAGCCGGGGAGCAGTTCTTC. The chain is built from TRBV3-1 (or the pseudogene TRBV3-2) and TRBJ2-1; 14 bases agree with TRBD2. The length of the CDR3 is 16 residues. V shed 4 bases, J shed 10 bases, and the junction held 9 bases outside the gene matches. Germline V lookup: CDR1 LGHDT, CDR2 YNNKEL (reference sequence).

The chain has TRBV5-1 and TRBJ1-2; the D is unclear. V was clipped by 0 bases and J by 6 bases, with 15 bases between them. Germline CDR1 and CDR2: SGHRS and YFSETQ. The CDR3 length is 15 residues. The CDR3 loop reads CASSLAPTRADGYTF. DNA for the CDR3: TGCGCCAGCAGCTTGGCCCCCACTAGGGCGGATGGCTACACCTTC.

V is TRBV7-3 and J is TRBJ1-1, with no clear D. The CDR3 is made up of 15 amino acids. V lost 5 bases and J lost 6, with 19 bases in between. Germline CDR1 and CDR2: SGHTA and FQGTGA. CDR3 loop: CASSREGTVGAEAFF. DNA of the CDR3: TGTGCCAGCAGCCGTGAGGGCACAGTAGGTGCTGAAGCTTTCTTT.

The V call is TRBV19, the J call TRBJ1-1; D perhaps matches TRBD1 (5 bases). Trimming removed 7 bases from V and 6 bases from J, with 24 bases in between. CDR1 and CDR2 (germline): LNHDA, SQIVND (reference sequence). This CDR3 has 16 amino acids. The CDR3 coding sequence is TGTGCCAGTACCTCCTTGGGGTCCAGGGTGAATGCTGAAGCTTTCTTT. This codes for CASTSLGSRVNAEAFF.

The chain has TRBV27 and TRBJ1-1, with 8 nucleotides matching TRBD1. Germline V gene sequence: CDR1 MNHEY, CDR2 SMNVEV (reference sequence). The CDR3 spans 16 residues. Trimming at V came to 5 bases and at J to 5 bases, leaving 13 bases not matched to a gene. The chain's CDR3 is CASSPLPLTGGTEAFF. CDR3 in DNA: TGTGCCAGCAGTCCGCTCCCCCTCACAGGGGGGACTGAAGCTTTCTTT.

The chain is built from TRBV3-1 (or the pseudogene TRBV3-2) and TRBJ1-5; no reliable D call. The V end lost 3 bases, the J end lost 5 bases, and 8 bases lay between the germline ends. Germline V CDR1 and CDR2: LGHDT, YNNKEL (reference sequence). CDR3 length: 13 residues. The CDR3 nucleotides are TGTGCCAGCAGCCAGCAGAACGATCAGCCCCAGCATTTT. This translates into CASSQQNDQPQHF.

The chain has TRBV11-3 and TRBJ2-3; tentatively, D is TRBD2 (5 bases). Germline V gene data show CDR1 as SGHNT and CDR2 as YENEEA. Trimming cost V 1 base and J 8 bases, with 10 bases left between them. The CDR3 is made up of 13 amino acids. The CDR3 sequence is CASSLGRSGTQYF. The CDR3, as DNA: TGTGCCAGCAGCTTAGGCCGGAGCGGTACGCAGTATTTT.

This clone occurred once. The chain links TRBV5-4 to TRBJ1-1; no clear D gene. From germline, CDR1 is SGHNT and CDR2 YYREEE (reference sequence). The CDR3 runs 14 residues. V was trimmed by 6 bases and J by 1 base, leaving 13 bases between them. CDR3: CASNIPGGNTEAFF. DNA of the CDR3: TGTGCCAGCAACATCCCGGGAGGGAACACTGAAGCTTTCTTT.